This paragraph covers one TCR beta chain sequence. Its antigen remains undetermined. Qualities for individual bases were not recorded, and no much larger clone is one base off. Inclusive of the bounding cysteine and phenylalanine, the CDR3 is 13 residues long. CDR3 DNA is the only sequence kept; it has 39 bases, read in frame from the first base. In the germline V gene, CDR1 corresponds to MNHEY and CDR2 to SVGAGI. V is pared back by 6 bases and J by 3 bases, with 10 bases lying between the germline termini. What this sample's time point label stands for: baseline before first vaccination. Samples from vaccinated people were obtained from the UK trials COV001 and COV002, which included a single-blind randomized controlled phase 2/3 trial of AZD1222 (ChAdOx1 nCoV-19) in healthy adults. For TCRbeta chain sequencing, PBMC samples from trial participants were taken at day 0 and at day 28 after the second dose.

This sample was included in a study of T cell responses to AZD1222 COVID-19 vaccine (dated by TCRdb to about 2021). Regarding the research as a whole: AZD1222 recipients whose second dose came at about 4 weeks and those whose second dose came at about 12 weeks were combined into one group, since spike-specific TCR depth and breadth did not differ between the two schedules. TCR sequencing covered more than 230 trial participants: 207 given two doses of AZD1222 and 26 given two doses of MenACWY control vaccine. Enrollment into the trials was organized by age into subgroups of 18-55, 56-69 and 70-plus years, and those subgroups contained roughly 150, 30 and 60 TCR-sequenced participants, respectively.

Overall results and qualifications from the work: Conclusions about previously exposed vaccinees are limited because only five or six AZD1222 recipients were SARS-CoV-2 seropositive at baseline. In the small 56-69-year group, the increase in depth fell short of significance, most likely because of low power. The vaccine-associated CD4 TCRs covered the entire spike protein, and the dominant responses fell in regions 160-218 and 743-854. Spike-specific TCR breadth and depth rose significantly after two AZD1222 doses compared with day 0 and with MenACWY recipients. Most participants were white British and females outnumbered males, and the authors suggested that clonal diversity may have been underestimated. Because no day 14 peak-response samples were available, the repertoires could be characterized only after the peak T cell response. Epitopes outside the regions mutated in the B.1.351 and B.1.1.7 variants were reportedly recognized by nearly half of the unique spike-specific TCRs.

The CDR3 regions of human TCRbeta chains were analyzed by immunosequencing. From the authors' description of their analysis: Repertoire TCRs were checked for matches against a reference library of SARS-CoV-2-specific TCRs that had been generated using the MIRA antigen-specificity platform. Breadth was defined as the fraction of unique TCRs that were SARS-CoV-2-associated, and depth was defined as the fraction of total T cells that were SARS-CoV-2-associated. Each spike-specific TCR was assigned to its reactive spike region and to a CD4 or CD8 class using the MIRA data. Log10-transformed breadth and depth values were compared by one-way ANOVA with Sidak's multiple comparisons tests. Imported from immuneACCESS, the table was reduced by TCRdb to in-frame sequences with V and J called. These copies leave out some clones; in studies compared against another copy, an unresolved V gene accounts for under half, and the cause of the remainder is not known. D and trimming were read from the DNA, whereas the V and J calls and clone size are those reported in that table. For this sample there are 120,000 to 150,000 clones; 90% to 95% appear just once. The biggest ten clones account for 5.2% of the sample.

The rearrangement combines TRBV6-5 with TRBJ2-3, with the D gene tentatively TRBD1 or TRBD2, based on 5 matching bases in each. The sequencing here drew on peripheral blood, taken on day 0 of AZD1222 vaccination. The receptor was isolated from an adult in good health. The CDR3 region has the sequence CASRGDGTDTQYF. The DNA reads as follows: TGTGCCAGCAGGGGGGACGGAACAGATACGCAGTATTTT.